This T cell receptor beta chain was sequenced in a study of vaccination effects on CD4 cells after COVID-19. CDR1 SEHNR and CDR2 FQNEAQ come from the germline V gene (reference sequence). There are 14 residues in the CDR3. V shed 5 bases and J 7 bases; nucleotides not matched to a gene: 6. This clone appeared a few times. Antigen unknown. Sequencing in the ViraFEST assay came after antigen-specific CD4+ T cells had been expanded with viral peptide pools, which were used to stimulate PBMC. Following 10 days of culture, CD4+ T cells were isolated. According to PCR results, the person was infected with SARS-CoV-2 between March and December 2020. Wells each received under 2.5 million PBMC, cultured with 9 to 10 IU/ml IL-2 and around 9.8 ug/ml peptides. TCRdb's copy holds only in-frame clones and misses some; the assay was immunoSEQ multiplex PCR. The table includes 20,000 to 30,000 clones, roughly 72% detected once.

Source: CD4+ T cells from PBMCs cultured with SARS-CoV-2 spike peptides, taken before COVID-19 vaccination. The sequence was obtained from a human donor who had a prior SARS-CoV-2 infection. The rearrangement links TRBV7-9 to TRBJ1-4; 8 nucleotides agree with TRBD1. The chain's CDR3 is CASSLRDRPEKLFF. The CDR3 DNA reads as TGTGCCAGCAGCCTCCGGGACAGGCCTGAAAAACTGTTTTTT.